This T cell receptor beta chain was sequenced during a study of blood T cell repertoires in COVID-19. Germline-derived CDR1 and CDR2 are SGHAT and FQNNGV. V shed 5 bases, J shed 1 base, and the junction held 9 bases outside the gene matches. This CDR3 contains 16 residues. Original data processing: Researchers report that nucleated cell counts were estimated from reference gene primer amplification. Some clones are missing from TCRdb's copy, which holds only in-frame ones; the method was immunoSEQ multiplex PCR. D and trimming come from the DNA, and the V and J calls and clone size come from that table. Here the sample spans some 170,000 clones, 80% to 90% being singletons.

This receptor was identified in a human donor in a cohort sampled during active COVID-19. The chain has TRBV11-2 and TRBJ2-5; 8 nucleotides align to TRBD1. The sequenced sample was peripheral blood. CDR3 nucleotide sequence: TGTGCCAGCAGCCGGGATACAGGGGGTGGCCAAGAGACCCAGTACTTC. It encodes CASSRDTGGGQETQYF. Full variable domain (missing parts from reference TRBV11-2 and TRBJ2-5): EAGVAQSPRYKIIEKRQSVAFWCNPISGHATLYWYQQILGQGPKLLIQFQNNGVVDDSQLPKDRFSAERLKGVDSTLKIQPAKLEDSAVYLCASSRDTGGGQETQYFGPGTRLLVL.